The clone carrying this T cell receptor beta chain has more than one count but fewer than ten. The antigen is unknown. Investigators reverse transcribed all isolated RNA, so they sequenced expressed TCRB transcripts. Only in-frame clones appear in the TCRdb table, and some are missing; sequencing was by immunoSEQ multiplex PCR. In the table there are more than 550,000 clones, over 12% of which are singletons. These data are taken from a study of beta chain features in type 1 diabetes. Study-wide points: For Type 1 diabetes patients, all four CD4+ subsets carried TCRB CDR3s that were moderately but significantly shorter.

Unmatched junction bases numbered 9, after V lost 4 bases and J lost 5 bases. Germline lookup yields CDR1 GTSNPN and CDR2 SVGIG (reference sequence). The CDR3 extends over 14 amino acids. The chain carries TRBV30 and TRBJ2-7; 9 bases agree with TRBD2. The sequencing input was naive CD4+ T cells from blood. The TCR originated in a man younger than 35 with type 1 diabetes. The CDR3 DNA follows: TGTGCCTGGACTGAAGCGGGGGGCTTCCACGAGCAGTACTTC. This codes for CAWTEAGGFHEQYF.